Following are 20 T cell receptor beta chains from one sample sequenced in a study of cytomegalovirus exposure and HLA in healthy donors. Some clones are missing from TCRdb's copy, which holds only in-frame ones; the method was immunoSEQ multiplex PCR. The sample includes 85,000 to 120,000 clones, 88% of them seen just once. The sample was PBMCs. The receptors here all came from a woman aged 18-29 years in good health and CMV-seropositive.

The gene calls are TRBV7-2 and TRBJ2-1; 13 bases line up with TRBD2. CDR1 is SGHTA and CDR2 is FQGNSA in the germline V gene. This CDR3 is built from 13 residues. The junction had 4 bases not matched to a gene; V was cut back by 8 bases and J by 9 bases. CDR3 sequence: CASGLAGVGEQFF. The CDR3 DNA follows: TGTGCCAGCGGACTAGCGGGGGTAGGTGAGCAGTTCTTC.

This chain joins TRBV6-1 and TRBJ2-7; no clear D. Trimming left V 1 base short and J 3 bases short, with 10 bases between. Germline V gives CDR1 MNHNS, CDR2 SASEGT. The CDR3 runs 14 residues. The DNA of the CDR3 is TGTGCCAGCAGTGAAGGAGGTATGTTCTACGAGCAGTACTTC. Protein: CASSEGGMFYEQYF.

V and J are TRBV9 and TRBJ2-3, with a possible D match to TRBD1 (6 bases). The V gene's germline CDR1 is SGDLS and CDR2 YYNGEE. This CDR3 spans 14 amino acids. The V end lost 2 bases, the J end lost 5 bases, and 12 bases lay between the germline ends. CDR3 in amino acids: CASSVETGRDTQYF. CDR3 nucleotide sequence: TGTGCCAGCAGCGTCGAAACAGGGAGAGATACGCAGTATTTT.

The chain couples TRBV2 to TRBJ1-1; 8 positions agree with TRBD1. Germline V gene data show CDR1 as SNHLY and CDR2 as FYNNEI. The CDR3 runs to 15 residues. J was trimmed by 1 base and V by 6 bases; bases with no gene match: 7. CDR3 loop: CASSVDRGTNTEAFF. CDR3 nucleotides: TGTGCCAGCAGCGTCGACAGGGGTACGAACACTGAAGCTTTCTTT.

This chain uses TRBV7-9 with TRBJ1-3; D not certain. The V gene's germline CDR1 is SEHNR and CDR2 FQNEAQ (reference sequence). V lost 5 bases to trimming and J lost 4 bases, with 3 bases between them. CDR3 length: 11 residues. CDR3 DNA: TGTGCCAGCAGCCCAGGAAACACCATATATTTT. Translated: CASSPGNTIYF.

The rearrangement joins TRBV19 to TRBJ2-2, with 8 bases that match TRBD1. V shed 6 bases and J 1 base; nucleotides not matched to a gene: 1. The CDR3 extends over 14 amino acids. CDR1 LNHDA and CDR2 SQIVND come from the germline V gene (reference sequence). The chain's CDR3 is CASSGTGNTGELFF. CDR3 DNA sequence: TGTGCCAGTAGCGGGACAGGGAACACCGGGGAGCTGTTTTTT. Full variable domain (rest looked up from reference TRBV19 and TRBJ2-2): DGGITQSPKYLFRKEGQNVTLSCEQNLNHDAMYWYRQDPGQGLRLIYYSQIVNDFQKGDIAEGYSVSREKKESFPLTVTSAQKNPTAFYLCASSGTGNTGELFFGEGSRLTVL.

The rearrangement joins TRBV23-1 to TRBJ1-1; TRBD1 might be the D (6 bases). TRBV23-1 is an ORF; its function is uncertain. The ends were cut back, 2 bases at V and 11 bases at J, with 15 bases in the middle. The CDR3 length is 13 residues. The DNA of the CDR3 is TGCGCCAGCAGTCAAAATCACAGGGTGGAGGCTTTCTTT. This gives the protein CASSQNHRVEAFF.

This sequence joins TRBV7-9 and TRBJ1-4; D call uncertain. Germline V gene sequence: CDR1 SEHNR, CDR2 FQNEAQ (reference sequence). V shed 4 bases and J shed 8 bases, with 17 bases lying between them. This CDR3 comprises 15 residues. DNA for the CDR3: TGTGCCAGCAGCTCAAACATCCGGGTTGCGGAAAAACTGTTTTTT. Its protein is CASSSNIRVAEKLFF.

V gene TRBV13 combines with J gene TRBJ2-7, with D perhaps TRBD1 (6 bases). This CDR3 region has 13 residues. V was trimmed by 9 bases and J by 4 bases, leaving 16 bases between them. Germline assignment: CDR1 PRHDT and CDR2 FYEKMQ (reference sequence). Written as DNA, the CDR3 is TGTGCCAGTTCCGGGACACCTGGTTACGAGCAGTACTTC. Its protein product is CASSGTPGYEQYF. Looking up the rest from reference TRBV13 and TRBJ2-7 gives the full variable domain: AAGVIQSPRHLIKEKRETATLKCYPIPRHDTVYWYQQGPGQDPQFLISFYEKMQSDKGSIPDRFSAQQFSDYHSELNMSSLELGDSALYFCASSGTPGYEQYFGPGTRLTVT.

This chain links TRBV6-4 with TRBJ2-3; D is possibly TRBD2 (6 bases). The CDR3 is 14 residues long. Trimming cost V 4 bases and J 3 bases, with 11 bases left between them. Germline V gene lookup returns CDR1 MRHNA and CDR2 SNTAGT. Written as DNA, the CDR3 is TGTGCCAGCAGTGTCCGCGGGGATACAGATACGCAGTATTTT. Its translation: CASSVRGDTDTQYF.

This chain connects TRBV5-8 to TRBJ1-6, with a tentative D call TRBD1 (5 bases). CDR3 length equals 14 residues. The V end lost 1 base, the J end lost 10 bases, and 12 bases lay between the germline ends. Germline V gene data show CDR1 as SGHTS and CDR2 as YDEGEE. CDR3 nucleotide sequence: TGTGCCAGCAGCTTGATGCAGGGTTCGTCACCCCTCCACTTT. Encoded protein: CASSLMQGSSPLHF. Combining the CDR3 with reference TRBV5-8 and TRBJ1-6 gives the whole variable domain EAGVTQSPTHLIKTRGQQATLRCSPISGHTSVYWYQQALGLGLQFLLWYDEGEERNRGNFPPRFSGRQFPNYSSELNVNALELEDSALYLCASSLMQGSSPLHFGNGTRLTVT.

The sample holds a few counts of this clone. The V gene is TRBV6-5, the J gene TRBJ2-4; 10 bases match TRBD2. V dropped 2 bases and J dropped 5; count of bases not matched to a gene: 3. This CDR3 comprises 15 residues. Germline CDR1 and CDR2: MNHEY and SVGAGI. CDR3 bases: TGTGCCAGCAGTTACGGACTAGCGGAGCAAAACATTCAGTACTTC. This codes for CASSYGLAEQNIQYF.

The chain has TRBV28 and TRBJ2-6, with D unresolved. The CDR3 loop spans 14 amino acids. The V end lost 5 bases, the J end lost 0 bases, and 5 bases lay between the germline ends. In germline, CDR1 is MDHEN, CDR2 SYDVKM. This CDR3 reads CASSPFSGANVLTF. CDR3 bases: TGTGCCAGCAGTCCCTTCTCTGGGGCCAACGTCCTGACTTTC.

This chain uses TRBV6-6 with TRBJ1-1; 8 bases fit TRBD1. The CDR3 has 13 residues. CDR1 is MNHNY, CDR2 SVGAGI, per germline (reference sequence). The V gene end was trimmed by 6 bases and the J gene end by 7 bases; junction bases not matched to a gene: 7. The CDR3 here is CASSWTGFGEAFF. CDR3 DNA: TGTGCCAGCAGCTGGACAGGGTTTGGTGAAGCTTTCTTT.

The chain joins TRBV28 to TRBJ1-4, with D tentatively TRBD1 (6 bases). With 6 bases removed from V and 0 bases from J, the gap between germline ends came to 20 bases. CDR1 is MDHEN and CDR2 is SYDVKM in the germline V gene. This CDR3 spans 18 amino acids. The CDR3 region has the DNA TGTGCCAGCAGAGGATTTACAGGGCTTGAAACAACTAATGAAAAACTGTTTTTT. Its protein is CASRGFTGLETTNEKLFF.

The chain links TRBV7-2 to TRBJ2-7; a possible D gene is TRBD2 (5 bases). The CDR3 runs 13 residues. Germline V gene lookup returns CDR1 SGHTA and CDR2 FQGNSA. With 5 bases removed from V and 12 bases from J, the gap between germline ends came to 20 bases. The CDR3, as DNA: TGTGCCAGCAGCCACGGTCGATCGAACGGACTGTACGTC. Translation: CASSHGRSNGLYV.

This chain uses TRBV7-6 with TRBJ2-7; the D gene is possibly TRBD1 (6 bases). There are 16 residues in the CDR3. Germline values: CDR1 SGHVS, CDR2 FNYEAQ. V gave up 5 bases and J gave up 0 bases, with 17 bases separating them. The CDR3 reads CASSLSAGTYSYEQYF. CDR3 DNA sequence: TGTGCCAGCAGCCTCTCGGCCGGGACATACTCCTACGAGCAGTACTTC. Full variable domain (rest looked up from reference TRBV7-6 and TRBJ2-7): GAGVSQSPRYKVTKRGQDVALRCDPISGHVSLYWYRQALGQGPEFLTYFNYEAQQDKSGLPNDRFSAERPEGSISTLTIQRTEQRDSAMYRCASSLSAGTYSYEQYFGPGTRLTVT.

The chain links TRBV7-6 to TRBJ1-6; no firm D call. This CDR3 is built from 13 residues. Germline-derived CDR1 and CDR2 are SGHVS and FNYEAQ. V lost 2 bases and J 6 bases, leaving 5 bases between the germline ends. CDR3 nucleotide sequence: TGTGCCAGCAGCTTAAAAGCTAATTCACCCCTCCACTTT. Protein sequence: CASSLKANSPLHF.

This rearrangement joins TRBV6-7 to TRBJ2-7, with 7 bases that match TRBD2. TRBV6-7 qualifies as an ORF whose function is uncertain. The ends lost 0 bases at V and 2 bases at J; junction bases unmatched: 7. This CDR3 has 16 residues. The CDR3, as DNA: TGTGCCAGCAGTTACTCGAGATTACGGGGGGCCTACGAGCAGTACGTC. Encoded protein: CASSYSRLRGAYEQYV.

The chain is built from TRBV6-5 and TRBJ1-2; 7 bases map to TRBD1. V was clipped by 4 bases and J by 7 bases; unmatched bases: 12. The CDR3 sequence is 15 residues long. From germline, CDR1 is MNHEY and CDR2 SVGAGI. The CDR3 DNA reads TGTGCCAGCAGTTCCTCGCCCACAGGGGCGGCTGGCTACACCTTC. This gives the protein CASSSSPTGAAGYTF.